The clone carrying this T cell receptor beta chain occurred a few times. Its antigen is not identified. Making TCR cDNA involved 5'RACE template switching, which added UMIs and a universal primer site. Each CDR3 protein gets one entry after TCRdb re-called the 5' RACE reads with MiXCR. The sample contains some 320,000 distinct CDR3 sequences, roughly 8.7% of which appear only once. The sample is drawn from a study of T cells after yellow fever vaccination. General study findings and limits: Subsequent to the booster, the majority of primary-vaccination clones reappeared (96% CD4, 88% CD8).

V lost 0 bases and J lost 2, with 22 bases in between. The CDR3 is 18 amino acids. The V gene's germline CDR1 is SQVTM and CDR2 ANQGSEA. The receptor comes from a young man who received the YFV17D yellow fever vaccine. Material: PBMCs, obtained on the day of the first yellow fever vaccination. V usage is TRBV29-1 and J usage is TRBJ2-5, with D possibly TRBD1 on 5 matching bases. CDR3: CSVEDLRGGVPPQETQYF. The CDR3 region has the DNA TGCAGCGTTGAAGATCTTAGGGGCGGCGTTCCCCCGCAAGAGACCCAGTACTTC.